This T cell receptor (beta chain) was found in a study of shared clonotypes between healthy human individuals. Study-level points and caveats: A handful of donors showed sharing of approximately 5% of naive CD4 clonotypes.

To note about this clone: The antigen remains unidentified.

This CDR3 contains 16 residues. Germline V gene data show CDR1 as SGHTA and CDR2 as FQGNSA. V gave up 5 bases and J gave up 5 bases; unmatched junction bases: 11. The CD8 memory fraction combined CD45RO+ cells with TemRA cells (CCR7-negative CD45RA+). Sequencing was performed with immunoSEQ multiplex PCR; in TCRdb, only in-frame clones are kept and a portion is missing. The table lists 110,000 or so clones, 55% to 80% of them singletons. The sequence came from a woman aged 30 to 39 in good health. The chain uses TRBV7-2 and TRBJ2-3, with 9 bases that match TRBD1. Sequencing used memory CD8+ T cells sorted from blood. This sample's subset: CD45RO+ cells pooled with CCR7-negative TemRA cells. The CDR3 coding sequence is TGTGCCAGCAGCCACATTGGGACAGGGAAACAAGATACGCAGTATTTT. Translating it yields CASSHIGTGKQDTQYF.